This T cell receptor (beta chain) stems from a study of blood T cell repertoires in COVID-19. Study information: The origin of the acute and convalescent COVID-19 samples was the United States, Italy and Spain. The cDNA or gDNA used as material had been derived from T cells, B-cell-depleted T cells, or PBMCs.

From germline, CDR1 is SQVTM and CDR2 ANQGSEA. Trimming removed 3 bases from V and 5 bases from J, with 9 bases in between. The CDR3 is made up of 12 amino acids. In the authors' methods: Cell counts per sample came from amplifying reference gene primers. The method was immunoSEQ multiplex PCR; TCRdb's version includes in-frame clones alone and lacks a portion of them. The D gene and trimming were derived from the DNA, and the V and J assignments and clone size from that table. The sample includes roughly 62,000 clones, about 77% seen only once; the top ten take around 25%. This clone was counted only a few times.

The genes are TRBV29-1 and TRBJ2-3, with D unclear. Specimen: peripheral blood. The TCR sequence derives from a human donor in a cohort sampled during active COVID-19. As DNA, the CDR3 is TGCAGCGTTGATGCGGCCCGAGATACGCAGTATTTT. It encodes CSVDAARDTQYF.